This T cell receptor (beta chain) was documented in a study of blood T cell repertoires in COVID-19. Across the whole study: COVID-19 samples collected from the United States, Italy and Spain covered acute and convalescent phases. Sample material is recorded as cDNA or gDNA derived from T cells, B-cell-depleted T cells, or PBMCs.

Per germline, CDR1 SEHNR and CDR2 FQNEAQ (reference sequence). The ends lost 5 bases at V and 6 bases at J; junction bases unmatched: 12. The CDR3 length is 16 residues. In the authors' workflow: Estimation of nucleated cell counts was performed using reference gene primer amplification. The data were produced by immunoSEQ multiplex PCR, yet TCRdb's version contains in-frame clones alone and is incomplete. The DNA was the basis for D and trimming; V, J and clone size are from that table. Of approximately 150,000 clones in the sample, 85% were seen once. Seattle researchers signed up patients amid active infection and tracked them longitudinally.

The V call is TRBV7-9, the J call TRBJ1-5; 8 positions agree with TRBD1. Sequenced input: peripheral blood. The TCR sequence derives from a woman in her forties or fifties with COVID-19, enrolled during active disease. The DNA of the CDR3 is TGTGCCAGCAGCCTTACCGTGACAGGGGCCACTCAGCCCCAGCATTTT. Translated: CASSLTVTGATQPQHF.